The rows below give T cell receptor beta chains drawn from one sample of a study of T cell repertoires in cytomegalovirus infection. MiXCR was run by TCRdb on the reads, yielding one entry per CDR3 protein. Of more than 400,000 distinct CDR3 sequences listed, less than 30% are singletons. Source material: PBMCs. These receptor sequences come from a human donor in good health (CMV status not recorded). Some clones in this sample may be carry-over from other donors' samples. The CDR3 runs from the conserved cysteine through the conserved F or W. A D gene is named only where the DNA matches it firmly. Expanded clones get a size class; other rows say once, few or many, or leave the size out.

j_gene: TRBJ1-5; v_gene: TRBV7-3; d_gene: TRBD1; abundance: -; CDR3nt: TGTGCCAGCAGCTTGGGGACAGGGATGAATCAGCCCCAGCATTTT; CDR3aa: CASSLGTGMNQPQHF
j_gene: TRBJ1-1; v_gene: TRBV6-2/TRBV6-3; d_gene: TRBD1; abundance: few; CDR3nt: TGTGCCAGCAGCAGGGACAGCAGGAACACTGAAGCTTTCTTT; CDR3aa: CASSRDSRNTEAFF
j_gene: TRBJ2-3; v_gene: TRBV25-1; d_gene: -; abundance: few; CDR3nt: TGTGCCAGTTACCTCACTCGGCGGCTGTTAGATACGCAGTATTTT; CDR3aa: CASYLTRRLLDTQYF
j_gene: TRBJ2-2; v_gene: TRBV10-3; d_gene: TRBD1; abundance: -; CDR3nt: TGTGCCATCAGACAGACCTATGGACAGGGGTCCGGGGAGCTGTTTTTT; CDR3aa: CAIRQTYGQGSGELFF
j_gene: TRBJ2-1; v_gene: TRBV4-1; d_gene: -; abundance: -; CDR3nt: TGCGCCAGCAGCCAAGATCGAGGCAGAGGCCTCAAGGATGAGCAGTTCTTC; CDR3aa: CASSQDRGRGLKDEQFF
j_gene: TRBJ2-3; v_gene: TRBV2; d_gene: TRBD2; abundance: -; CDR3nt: TGTGCCAGCAGTGAGGGGGGTAGGCTAGCGGGAAGAGATACGCAGTATTTT; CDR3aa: CASSEGGRLAGRDTQYF
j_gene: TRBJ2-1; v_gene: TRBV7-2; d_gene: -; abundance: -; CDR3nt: TGTGCCAGCAGCACCCTTTGGGGAAGGGTTTACAATGAGCAGTTCTTC; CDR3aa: CASSTLWGRVYNEQFF
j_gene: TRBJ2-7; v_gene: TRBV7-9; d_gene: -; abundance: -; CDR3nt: TGTGCCAGCAGCTCGAAGGGCGGGCAGGGTCGCTACGAGCAGTACTTC; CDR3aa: CASSSKGGQGRYEQYF
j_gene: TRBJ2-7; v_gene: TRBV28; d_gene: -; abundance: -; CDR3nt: TGTGCCAGCAGGGGACTGCGCGAGCAGTACTTC; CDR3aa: CASRGLREQYF
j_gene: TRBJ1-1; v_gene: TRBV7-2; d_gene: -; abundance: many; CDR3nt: TGTGCCAGCAGCTTAGGTGGAGGGAAAATAAACACTGAAGCTTTCTTT; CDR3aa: CASSLGGGKINTEAFF
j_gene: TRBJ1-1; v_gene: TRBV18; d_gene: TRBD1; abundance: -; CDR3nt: TGTGCCAGCTCACCCCTTGGGGGACAGGGTGGCACTGAAGCTTTCTTT; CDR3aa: CASSPLGGQGGTEAFF
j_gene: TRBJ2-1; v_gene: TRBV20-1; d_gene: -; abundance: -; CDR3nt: TGCAGTGCCCAAGCGGAGCCCCCTTACAATGAGCAGTTCTTC; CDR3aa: CSAQAEPPYNEQFF
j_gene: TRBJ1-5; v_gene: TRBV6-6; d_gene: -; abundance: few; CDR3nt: TGTGCCAGCAGTTACTTATCGGTTTCGGGTCAGCCCCAGCATTTT; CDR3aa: CASSYLSVSGQPQHF
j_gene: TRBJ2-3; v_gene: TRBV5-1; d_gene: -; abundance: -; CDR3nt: TGCGCCAGCAGAGTCTCGGGGGAGAGCACAGATACGCAGTATTTT; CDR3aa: CASRVSGESTDTQYF
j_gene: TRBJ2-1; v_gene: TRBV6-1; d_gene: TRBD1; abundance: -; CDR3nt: TGTGCCAGCAGGGGGACAGAGAGCTCCTACAATGAGCAGTTCTTC; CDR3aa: CASRGTESSYNEQFF
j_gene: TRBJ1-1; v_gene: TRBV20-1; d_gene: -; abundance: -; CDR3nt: TGCAGTGTAAGACTGGCAGAACAACTAATGAACACTGAAGCTTTCTTT; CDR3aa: CSVRLAEQLMNTEAFF
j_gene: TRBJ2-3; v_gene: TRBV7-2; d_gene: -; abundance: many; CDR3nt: TGTGCCAGCAGCTTAGTGGTGGGCCCTGGCACAGATACGCAGTATTTT; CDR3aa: CASSLVVGPGTDTQYF
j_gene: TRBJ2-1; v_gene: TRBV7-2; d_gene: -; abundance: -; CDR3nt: TGTGCCAGCAGCAGCGTTAACAGTGAGCAGTTCTTC; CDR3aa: CASSSVNSEQFF
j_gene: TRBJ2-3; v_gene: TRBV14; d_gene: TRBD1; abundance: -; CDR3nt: TGTGCCAGCAGCCAGAGGACAGGTCGCACAGATACGCAGTATTTT; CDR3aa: CASSQRTGRTDTQYF
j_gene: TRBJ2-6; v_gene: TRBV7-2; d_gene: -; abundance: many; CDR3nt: TGTGCCAGCAGCCGGCGGGCTGGCTCTGGGGCCAACGTCCTGACTTTC; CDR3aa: CASSRRAGSGANVLTF
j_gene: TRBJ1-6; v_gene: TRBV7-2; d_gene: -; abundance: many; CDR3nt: TGTGCCAGCAGCTTAGGCGGAGGTACAAATTCACCCCTCCACTTT; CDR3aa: CASSLGGGTNSPLHF
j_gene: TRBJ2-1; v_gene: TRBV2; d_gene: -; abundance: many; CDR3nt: TGTGCCAGCAGCCGGGACTCCAATATCAATGAGCAGTTCTTC; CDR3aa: CASSRDSNINEQFF
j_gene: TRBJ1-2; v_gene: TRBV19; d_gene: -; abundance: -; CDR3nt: TGTGCCAGTATGGGAACCAGGGGCCCGGACTATGGCTACACCTTC; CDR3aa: CASMGTRGPDYGYTF
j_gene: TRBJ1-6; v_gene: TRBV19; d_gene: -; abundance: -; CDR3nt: TGTGCCAGTACGACGGTGGCGGCGGCTAATTCACCCCTCCACTTT; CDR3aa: CASTTVAAANSPLHF
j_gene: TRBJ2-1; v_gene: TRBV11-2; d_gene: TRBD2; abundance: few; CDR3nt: TGTGCCAGCAGCTTAGTTGGTAGCGGGAGGGTCTTC; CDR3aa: CASSLVGSGRVF
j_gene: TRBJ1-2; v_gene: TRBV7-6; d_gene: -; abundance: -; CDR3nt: TGTGCCAGCAGCAAACAGCTAGGGCATGGCTACACCTTC; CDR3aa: CASSKQLGHGYTF
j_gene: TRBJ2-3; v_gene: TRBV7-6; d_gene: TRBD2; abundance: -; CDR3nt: TGTGCCAGCAGCTTAGCGCGGCCTAGCGGGACGAGCACAGATACGCAGTATTTT; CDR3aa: CASSLARPSGTSTDTQYF
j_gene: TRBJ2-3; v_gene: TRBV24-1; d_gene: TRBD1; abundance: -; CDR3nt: TGTGCCACCAGTGATCGGCTCGGGACAGCTAGCACAGATACGCAGTATTTT; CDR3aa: CATSDRLGTASTDTQYF
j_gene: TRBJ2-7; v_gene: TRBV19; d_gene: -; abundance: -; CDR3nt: TGTGCCAGTAGTATTCCCCTCCCGCCCTACGAGCAGTACTTC; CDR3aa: CASSIPLPPYEQYF
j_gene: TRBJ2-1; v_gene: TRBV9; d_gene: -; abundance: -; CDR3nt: TGTGCCAGCAGCGTAGGCACTTCGGAGGAGCAGTTCTTC; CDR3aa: CASSVGTSEEQFF
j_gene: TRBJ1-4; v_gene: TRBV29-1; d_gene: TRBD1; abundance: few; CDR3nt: TGCAGCGTTCGCGGACAGGGTGAAAAACTGTTTTTT; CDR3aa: CSVRGQGEKLFF
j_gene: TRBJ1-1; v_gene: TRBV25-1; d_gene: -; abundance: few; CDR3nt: TGTGCCAGCAGTGAGGGACTTTACATGAACACTGAAGCTTTCTTT; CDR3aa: CASSEGLYMNTEAFF
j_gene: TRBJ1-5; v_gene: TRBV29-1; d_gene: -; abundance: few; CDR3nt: TGCAGCGTAAGAGGCACTAGCAATCAGCCCCAGCATTTT; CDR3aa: CSVRGTSNQPQHF
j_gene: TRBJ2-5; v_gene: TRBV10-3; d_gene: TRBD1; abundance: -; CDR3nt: TGTGCCATCAGATCCCGGGACAGCGAGACCCAGTACTTC; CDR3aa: CAIRSRDSETQYF
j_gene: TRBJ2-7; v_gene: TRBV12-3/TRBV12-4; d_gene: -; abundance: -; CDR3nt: TGTGCCAGCAGGCTACAGGTCGGCGAGCAGTACTTC; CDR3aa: CASRLQVGEQYF
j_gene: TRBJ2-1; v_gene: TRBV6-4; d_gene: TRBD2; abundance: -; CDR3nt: TGTGCCAGCAGTGACTCGACTAGCGGGTACAATGAGCAGTTCTTC; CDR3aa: CASSDSTSGYNEQFF
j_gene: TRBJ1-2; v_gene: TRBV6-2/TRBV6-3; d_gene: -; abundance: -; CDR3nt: TGTGCCAGCAGGGCCACTGATGGTGGCTACACCTTC; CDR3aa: CASRATDGGYTF
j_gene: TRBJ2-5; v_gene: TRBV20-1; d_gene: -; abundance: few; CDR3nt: TGCAGTGCTAGAGGGGTACAAGAGACCCAGTACTTC; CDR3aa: CSARGVQETQYF
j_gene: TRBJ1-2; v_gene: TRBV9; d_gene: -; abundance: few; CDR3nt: TGTGCCAGCAGCGTAGGCCTGGCTAGTGGCTACACCTTC; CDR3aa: CASSVGLASGYTF
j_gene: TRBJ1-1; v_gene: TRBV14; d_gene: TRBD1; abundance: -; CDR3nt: TGTGCCAGCAGCCGATCGCCAGGACAGGGGAAGAACACTGAAGCTTTCTTT; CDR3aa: CASSRSPGQGKNTEAFF